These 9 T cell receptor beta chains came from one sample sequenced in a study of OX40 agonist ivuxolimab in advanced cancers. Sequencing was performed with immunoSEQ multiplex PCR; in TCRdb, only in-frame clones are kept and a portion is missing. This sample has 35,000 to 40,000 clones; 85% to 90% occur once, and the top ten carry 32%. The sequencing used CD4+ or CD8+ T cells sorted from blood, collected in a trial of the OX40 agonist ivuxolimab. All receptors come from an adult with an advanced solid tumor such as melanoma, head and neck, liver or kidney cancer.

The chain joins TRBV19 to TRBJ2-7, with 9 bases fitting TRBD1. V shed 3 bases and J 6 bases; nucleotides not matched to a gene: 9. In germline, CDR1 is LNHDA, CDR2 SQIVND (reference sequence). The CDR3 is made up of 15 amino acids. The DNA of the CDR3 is TGTGCCAGTAGTATGTCGGGGACAGGGCTTCCCGAGCAGTACTTC. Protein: CASSMSGTGLPEQYF.

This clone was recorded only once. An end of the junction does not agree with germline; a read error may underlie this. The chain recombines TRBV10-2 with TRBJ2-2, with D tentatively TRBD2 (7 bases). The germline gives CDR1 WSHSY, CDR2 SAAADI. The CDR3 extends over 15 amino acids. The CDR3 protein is CASSVSGTTTAELFF. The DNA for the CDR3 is TGCGCCAGCAGTGTCAGCGGGACAACTACCGCGGAGCTGTTTTTT.

CDR3 sequence reads: CASSHSGTGGLAGRDTQYF. The CDR3 DNA follows: TGTGCCAGCAGCCACTCCGGGACAGGGGGACTAGCGGGGAGAGATACGCAGTATTTT. The V call is TRBV11-2, the J call TRBJ2-3; 13 bases agree with TRBD2. This CDR3 comprises 19 residues. Germline V lookup: CDR1 SGHAT, CDR2 FQNNGV. V gave up 5 bases and J gave up 5 bases; unmatched junction bases: 16.

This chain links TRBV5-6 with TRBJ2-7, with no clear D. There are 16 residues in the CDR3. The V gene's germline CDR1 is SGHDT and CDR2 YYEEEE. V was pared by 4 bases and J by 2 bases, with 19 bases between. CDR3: CASSPMVGSSTYEQYF. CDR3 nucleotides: TGTGCCAGCAGCCCGATGGTAGGATCATCGACCTACGAGCAGTACTTC.

As DNA, the CDR3 is TGTGCCAGCAGTCGTACAGGGATCGAATACATTCAGTACTTC. Translation gives CASSRTGIEYIQYF. This chain joins TRBV6-6 and TRBJ2-4, with D possibly being TRBD1 (6 bases). Germline V gene data show CDR1 as MNHNY and CDR2 as SVGAGI (reference sequence). Trimming cost V 5 bases and J 8 bases, with 16 bases left between them. This CDR3 has 14 residues.

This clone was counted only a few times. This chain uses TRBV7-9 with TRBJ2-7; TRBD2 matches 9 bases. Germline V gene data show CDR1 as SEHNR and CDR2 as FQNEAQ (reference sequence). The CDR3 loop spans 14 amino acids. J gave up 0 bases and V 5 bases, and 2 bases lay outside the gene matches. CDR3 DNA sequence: TGTGCCAGCAGCCCGACTAGCGGCTCCTACGAGCAGTACTTC. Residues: CASSPTSGSYEQYF.

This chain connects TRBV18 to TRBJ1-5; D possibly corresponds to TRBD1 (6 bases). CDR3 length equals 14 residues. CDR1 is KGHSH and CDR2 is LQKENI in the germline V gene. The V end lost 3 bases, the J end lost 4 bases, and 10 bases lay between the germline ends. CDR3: CASSPGGRNQPQHF. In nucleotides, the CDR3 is TGTGCCAGCTCACCCGGGGGGCGAAATCAGCCCCAGCATTTT.

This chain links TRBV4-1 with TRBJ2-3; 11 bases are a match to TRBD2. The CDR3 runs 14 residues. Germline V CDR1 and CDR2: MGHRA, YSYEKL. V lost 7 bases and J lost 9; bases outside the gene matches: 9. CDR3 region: CASTRAGTSGTQYF. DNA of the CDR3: TGCGCCAGCACCCGAGCCGGGACTAGCGGCACGCAGTATTTT.

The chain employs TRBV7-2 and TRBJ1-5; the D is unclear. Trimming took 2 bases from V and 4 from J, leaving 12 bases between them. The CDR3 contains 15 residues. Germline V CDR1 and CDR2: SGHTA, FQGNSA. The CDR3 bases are TGTGCCAGCAGCTTATCCCGGGAATGGAATCAGCCCCAGCATTTT. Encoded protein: CASSLSREWNQPQHF.